This T cell receptor (beta chain) was identified during a study of blood T cell repertoires in COVID-19. Overall study: From the United States, Italy and Spain came samples of acute and convalescent COVID-19.

With 3 bases removed from V and 4 bases from J, the gap between germline ends came to 7 bases. Germline CDR1 SGHRS, CDR2 YFSETQ. The CDR3 length is 13 residues. Original data processing: The authors estimated nucleated cell counts from reference gene primer amplification. Repertoires were generated with immunoSEQ multiplex PCR, while TCRdb's copy carries only in-frame clones and drops some. V and J calls and clone size are given by that table; D and trimming were obtained from the DNA. The sample has over 100,000 clones; approximately 70% are singletons. The J gene is TRBJ2-2, the V gene TRBV5-1; maybe TRBD1 (5 bases). This TCR came from a woman in her 70s with acute or convalescent COVID-19. The sequenced sample consisted of peripheral blood. DNA for the CDR3: TGCGCCAGCAGCTCCAGGGCCACCGGGGAGCTGTTTTTT. This gives the protein CASSSRATGELFF.